This T cell receptor beta chain was identified during a study of blood T cell repertoires in COVID-19. Germline V CDR1 and CDR2: SGHRS, YFSETQ. This CDR3 contains 15 residues. V lost 6 bases to trimming and J lost 2 bases, with 18 bases between them. Clones were sequenced by immunoSEQ multiplex PCR, and TCRdb holds only the in-frame ones, with some missing. The sample consists of around 150,000 clones, more than 80% of them appearing once. This clone was found a few times. This clonotype originated in an older man with acute or convalescent COVID-19. The sequenced sample consisted of peripheral blood. This chain uses TRBV5-1 with TRBJ2-7, with a tentative D call TRBD2 (6 bases). CDR3 amino acids: CASKRGGPSTYEQYF. In DNA, the CDR3 is TGCGCCAGCAAACGGGGAGGTCCCTCCACCTACGAGCAGTACTTC.